The clone carrying this T cell receptor (beta chain) was seen more than once but under ten times. This sample was included in a study of T cells after yellow fever vaccination. TCRdb re-analysed the 5' RACE reads in MiXCR, keeping a single row per CDR3 protein. There are 620,000 or so distinct CDR3 sequences in the sample; more than 9% occur only once, and about 16% lies in the top ten. The CDR3 covers 13 residues. CDR1 and CDR2 (germline): GTSNPN, SVGIG (reference sequence). Trimming removed 2 bases from V and 5 bases from J, with 10 bases in between. V usage is TRBV30 and J usage is TRBJ1-5; D unresolved. The TCR originated in a young man who received the YFV17D yellow fever vaccine. The sample here was PBMCs, taken on the day of the yellow fever booster vaccination. CDR3 region: CAWSPNGDQPQHF. CDR3 nucleotides: TGTGCCTGGAGTCCTAATGGGGATCAGCCCCAGCATTTT.